Many counts were recorded for the clone carrying this TCR beta chain. Per the germline V gene, CDR1 is SGHAT and CDR2 is FQNNGV. This CDR3 spans 12 amino acids. Trimming took 5 bases from V and 13 from J; bases not matched to a gene: 10. The time point here: newly diagnosed GD, antithyroid drugs for less than 3 months. PBMC RNA was the source of the TCR library. Patients met American Thyroid Association criteria for Graves' disease. These data originate in a study of regulatory T cells in long-lasting Graves disease. Arm-PCR of CDR3 regions and iRepertoire HTBI primers were the basis on which TCR beta libraries were built. TCRdb re-called the multiplex PCR reads through MiXCR, storing one row per CDR3 protein. The table lists around 480,000 distinct CDR3 sequences, 15% to 20% of them singletons. These data also featured in a second study, about T cells in Graves' hyperthyroidism and ophthalmopathy. That source adds: The model's output predicted ophthalmopathy at a median of 6.5 months prior to onset.

The sample here was peripheral blood mononuclear cells (PBMCs), taken at new diagnosis, from a patient treated with antithyroid drugs. The J gene is TRBJ2-7, the V gene TRBV11-2; 8 positions agree with TRBD2. The receptor comes from a man aged 40-55 years with Graves disease. The CDR3 DNA reads TGTGCCAGCAGCCCCGAAGGTAGCGGGGCATACTTC. It is translated as CASSPEGSGAYF.